These 22 T cell receptor beta chains were sequenced from one sample in a study of Graves' ophthalmopathy and Graves' hyperthyroidism. RNA transcripts provided the template for amplifying TCR beta CDR3 regions. First-round RT-PCR relied on HTBI primers, and a second-round multiplex PCR came next. Each CDR3 protein is one row after TCRdb ran MiXCR on the multiplex PCR reads. Counted here are 350,000 to 400,000 distinct CDR3 sequences, 18% occurring once; the ten biggest clones make up roughly 1.5%. The sequenced material came from peripheral blood. These receptor sequences come from a woman aged 18-29 years with Graves' ophthalmopathy.

This chain joins TRBV25-1 and TRBJ1-2; TRBD1 is a possible D gene (5 bases). This CDR3 region has 12 residues. Germline V gene lookup returns CDR1 MGHDK and CDR2 SYGVNS. Trimming removed 3 bases from V and 9 bases from J, with 11 bases in between. DNA of the CDR3: TGTGCCAGCAGTGAGAGTACAGGAAGCTACACCTTC. Encoded protein: CASSESTGSYTF.

The V gene is TRBV6-4, the J gene TRBJ1-6; no firm D call. V lost 0 bases, J lost 7 bases, and 4 bases lay in between. Per the germline V gene, CDR1 is MRHNA and CDR2 is SNTAGT. This CDR3 is 13 amino acids long. CDR3 in amino acids: CASSDSQNSPLHF. In DNA, the CDR3 is TGTGCCAGCAGTGACTCGCAAAATTCACCCCTCCACTTT.

This clonotype was counted only a few times. The chain combines TRBV18 with TRBJ1-1; TRBD1 aligns across 9 bases. Unmatched junction bases numbered 7, after V lost 6 bases and J lost 5 bases. This CDR3 is 14 amino acids long. The germline CDR1 and CDR2 sequences are KGHSH and LQKENI. The chain's CDR3 is CASSFGTGFTEAFF. CDR3 DNA: TGTGCCAGCTCCTTTGGGACAGGGTTTACTGAAGCTTTCTTT.

This clonotype has at least ten counts. The chain couples TRBV12-3 or TRBV12-4 to TRBJ2-7; D is perhaps TRBD2 (5 bases). V was clipped by 3 bases and J by 6 bases, with 15 bases between them. The CDR3 spans 14 residues. The CDR3, as DNA: TGTGCCAGCAGTTTCGGCCAGAGAGGGCTCGAGCAGTACTTC. It yields the protein CASSFGQRGLEQYF.

Ten or more counts support this clonotype. V is TRBV4-2 and J is TRBJ2-2; the match to TRBD2 covers 9 bases. This CDR3 is built from 21 residues. V was clipped by 4 bases and J by 6 bases; unmatched bases: 24. Germline assignment: CDR1 LGHNA and CDR2 YNFKEQ. CDR3 nucleotides: TGTGCCAGCAGCCCTACGTTGGGGGCCGGGACTAGCAAATCGTGGCCCGGGGAGCTGTTTTTT. Protein product: CASSPTLGAGTSKSWPGELFF.

This clonotype was counted ten times or more. J is TRBJ1-3 and V is TRBV28; a weak D match, TRBD1 (5 bases). The CDR3 has 14 amino acids. V lost 4 bases and J lost 2, with 9 bases in between. Germline assignment: CDR1 MDHEN and CDR2 SYDVKM. The CDR3 sequence: CASSSAGAGNTIYF. CDR3 in DNA: TGTGCCAGCAGTTCCGCGGGGGCTGGAAACACCATATATTTT.

The rearrangement joins TRBV12-3 or TRBV12-4 to TRBJ2-7; TRBD2 matches 14 bases. V was clipped by 10 bases and J by 4 bases; unmatched bases: 6. The CDR3 is 14 residues long. The CDR3 sequence: CATPGTSGRYEQYF. The DNA of the CDR3 is TGTGCCACGCCGGGGACTAGCGGGAGATACGAGCAGTACTTC.

This clonotype was detected ten times or more. The J gene is TRBJ1-1, the V gene TRBV12-3 or TRBV12-4; D is ambiguous. V was pared by 10 bases and J by 0 bases, with 12 bases between. This CDR3 has 13 amino acids. CDR3 sequence (DNA): TGTGCCACCCGACGAGGCCTGAACACTGAAGCTTTCTTT. As protein: CATRRGLNTEAFF.

This clonotype was seen many times. Here the CDR3 reads CAWSVRDLLSYEQYF. As DNA, the CDR3 is TGTGCCTGGAGTGTTCGGGACTTACTCTCCTACGAGCAGTACTTC. The rearrangement joins TRBV30 to TRBJ2-7; a weak D match, TRBD2 (6 bases). V dropped 0 bases and J dropped 0 bases, with 12 bases sitting between them. From germline, CDR1 is GTSNPN and CDR2 SVGIG (reference sequence). The CDR3 consists of 15 residues.

This clonotype was detected ten times or more. This rearrangement joins TRBV7-2 to TRBJ1-6, with D perhaps matching TRBD1 (6 bases). Trimming left V 3 bases short and J 10 bases short, with 16 bases between. Germline V gives CDR1 SGHTA, CDR2 FQGNSA. The length of the CDR3 is 15 residues. The CDR3 protein is CASSFSGPGASPLHF. As DNA, the CDR3 is TGTGCCAGCAGCTTCTCGGGACCAGGGGCGTCACCCCTCCACTTT.

This clonotype was picked up many times. The chain couples TRBV7-9 to TRBJ2-2; TRBD1 might be the D (6 bases). Trimming removed 5 bases at V and 2 bases at J, with 9 bases between. The CDR3 sequence is 14 residues long. Germline CDR1 and CDR2: SEHNR and FQNEAQ (reference sequence). CDR3 coding DNA: TGTGCCAGCAGCCCGGACAGTAACACCGGGGAGCTGTTTTTT. This codes for CASSPDSNTGELFF.

This clonotype was observed at least ten times. The chain combines TRBV29-1 with TRBJ2-5; unclear D gene. The CDR3 has 11 residues. Germline CDR1 reads SQVTM; CDR2 reads ANQGSEA. The V end was cut by 5 bases, the J end by 5 bases, with 9 bases between. CDR3 sequence reads: CSVRAWETQYF. The CDR3, as DNA: TGCAGCGTTCGTGCGTGGGAGACCCAGTACTTC.

The rearrangement links TRBV6-1 to TRBJ1-1; 9 bases agree with TRBD1. The CDR3 contains 14 residues. The germline V gene encodes CDR1 MNHNS and CDR2 SASEGT. Losses at the gene ends were 7 bases for V and 7 bases for J; bases not matched to a gene: 10. CDR3 sequence reads: CASTPGQGFSEAFF. CDR3 DNA: TGTGCCAGCACCCCGGGACAGGGATTCAGTGAAGCTTTCTTT.

This clonotype was detected many times. The rearrangement uses TRBV30 and TRBJ2-2; D may be TRBD1 or TRBD2 (7 bases each). V was shortened by 0 bases and J by 6 bases, with 20 bases between the two germline ends. CDR1 is GTSNPN and CDR2 is SVGIG in the germline V gene (reference sequence). The CDR3 runs 17 residues. The CDR3 spells CAWSVQRSRGGAGELFF. Written as DNA, the CDR3 is TGTGCCTGGAGTGTACAACGGTCCAGGGGGGGTGCCGGGGAGCTGTTTTTT.

This clonotype showed up many times. For the CDR3, the DNA is TGTGCCAGCAAAACCGACCGGGTGGGAGTCACTGAAGCTTTCTTT. Protein: CASKTDRVGVTEAFF. This rearrangement joins TRBV2 to TRBJ1-1, with unresolved D. V shed 7 bases and J shed 4 bases, with 19 bases lying between them. Germline V gene sequence: CDR1 SNHLY, CDR2 FYNNEI. CDR3 length: 15 amino acids.

This clonotype has ten or more counts. V and J are TRBV6-5 and TRBJ2-7; D uncertain. Per germline, CDR1 MNHEY and CDR2 SVGAGI. V was trimmed by 6 bases and J by 0 bases, leaving 9 bases between them. This CDR3 has 13 amino acids. The CDR3 DNA is TGTGCCAGCAGCGGCTCTTTCTCCTACGAGCAGTACTTC. It codes for CASSGSFSYEQYF.

This clonotype was seen ten or more times. This chain connects TRBV28 to TRBJ1-5; weak D call: TRBD1 (6 bases). In germline, CDR1 is MDHEN, CDR2 SYDVKM. CDR3 length: 16 residues. Trimming cost V 5 bases and J 1 base, with 15 bases left between them. CDR3 in amino acids: CASSVTGGMSNQPQHF. The CDR3 nucleotides are TGTGCCAGCAGTGTGACAGGAGGTATGAGCAATCAGCCCCAGCATTTT.

This clonotype was seen many times. This chain joins TRBV27 and TRBJ2-7; 8 bases match TRBD1. Per the germline V gene, CDR1 is MNHEY and CDR2 is SMNVEV (reference sequence). The V segment lost 2 bases and the J segment 3 bases; nucleotides outside the gene matches: 6. The CDR3 consists of 15 residues. The CDR3 protein is CASSLGQGGFYEQYF. The CDR3 bases are TGTGCCAGCAGTTTAGGACAGGGAGGCTTCTACGAGCAGTACTTC.

This clonotype was counted ten times or more. This chain connects TRBV6-2 or TRBV6-3 to TRBJ2-7; 10 bases are a match to TRBD2. The CDR3 has 15 amino acids. Germline CDR1 is MNHEY and CDR2 is SVGEGT. The V segment lost 6 bases and the J segment 2 bases; nucleotides outside the gene matches: 7. The CDR3 DNA is TGTGCCAGCAGGGCGACTAGCGGGTCAACCTACGAGCAGTACTTC. Translating it yields CASRATSGSTYEQYF.

This clonotype was found many times. This sequence joins TRBV10-1 and TRBJ2-7; the D is unclear. Germline V gene sequence: CDR1 WNHNN, CDR2 SYGVQD (reference sequence). Trimming pared 8 bases from V and 3 bases from J, leaving 17 bases between. This CDR3 is 14 amino acids long. The CDR3 region is CASPREGMDYEQYF. The CDR3 bases are TGCGCCAGCCCGCGAGAAGGGATGGACTACGAGCAGTACTTC.

This clonotype was counted many times. Here the CDR3 DNA reads TGTGCCAGCAGTTACGGGCCCCTCCTTGCAGCCTATGGCTACACCTTC. This encodes CASSYGPLLAAYGYTF. The V gene is TRBV6-5, the J gene TRBJ1-2; no firm D call. CDR3 size: 16 residues. Looked up from germline, CDR1 is MNHEY and CDR2 is SVGAGI. V lost 2 bases and J 4 bases, leaving 17 bases between the germline ends.

V usage is TRBV5-1 and J usage is TRBJ2-2; possibly TRBD1 for D (7 bases). Germline V gene data show CDR1 as SGHRS and CDR2 as YFSETQ. V dropped 1 base and J dropped 5 bases, with 21 bases sitting between them. This CDR3 has 18 amino acids. The CDR3 is CASSLPHEQGRLTGELFF. The CDR3 bases are TGCGCCAGCAGCTTGCCCCACGAACAGGGGAGGTTAACCGGGGAGCTGTTTTTT.